This T cell receptor beta chain was profiled in a study of shared clonotypes between healthy human individuals. The CDR3 loop spans 15 amino acids. V gave up 5 bases and J gave up 1 base, with 13 bases separating them. CDR1 is SGHNT and CDR2 is YYREEE in the germline V gene (reference sequence). The run depth of the assay was deep. This table comes from immunoSEQ multiplex PCR, and its TCRdb copy is limited to in-frame clones, with some not included. The data show about 560,000 clones, roughly four fifths seen once. This rearrangement joins TRBV5-4 to TRBJ2-1; no definite D call. This clonotype originated in a middle-aged woman in good health. Some clones in this sample may be carry-over from other donors' samples. Sequencing used PBMCs. The CDR3 reads CASRLPSGSYNEQFF. Here the CDR3 DNA reads TGTGCCAGCAGGCTCCCATCGGGTTCCTACAATGAGCAGTTCTTC.